This T cell receptor (beta chain) was identified in a study of T cells expressing NK-cell markers. On the study more broadly: Underlying the TCR beta repertoires were sorted CD3+CD56+NKG2C+, CD3+CD56+NKG2C- and CD3+CD56-NKG2C+ T cells. Just one sequenced donor of eight was HCMV-seronegative, while seven were seropositive.

CDR1 is LGHNA and CDR2 is YSLEER in the germline V gene. The CDR3 is 14 amino acids. TCRdb reprocessed the 5' RACE reads and keeps a single row for each CDR3 protein, giving no DNA. The sample totals 440,000 or so distinct CDR3 sequences. Study results and limitations: Whether expanded NKG2C+ T cell clones recognized HCMV stayed uncertain.

As regards this clonotype: The antigen remains undetermined.

This chain links TRBV4-3 with TRBJ1-6. This sequence originates from a woman aged 18 to 69 in good health. The sample was blood T cells: a sorted CD56 or NKG2C T cell subset, CD4+ or CD8+ T cells, or bulk PBMC T cells (not recorded which). CDR3 sequence: CASSQEAQNSPLHF.